The TCR beta chain under discussion was sequenced for a study of cytomegalovirus exposure and HLA in healthy donors. The PCR had 60 Vbeta and 13 Jbeta primers. Sequencing was performed with immunoSEQ multiplex PCR; in TCRdb, only in-frame clones are kept and a portion is missing. The sample lists 80,000 to 100,000 clones; 69% were seen once. Material for sequencing was PBMCs. This receptor was identified in a female donor in good health and CMV-seronegative.

The CDR3 nucleotides are TGTGCCAGCGGACCCAGCGGGGGGGCTTGGGAGACCCAGTACTTC. Amino acid sequence: CASGPSGGAWETQYF. V and J are TRBV27 and TRBJ2-5; 10 positions match TRBD2. CDR3 length: 15 amino acids. V gave up 8 bases and J gave up 5 bases; unmatched junction bases: 11. Germline V gene sequence: CDR1 MNHEY, CDR2 SMNVEV (reference sequence).